A single T cell receptor beta chain is shown here with its context. The CDR3 runs to 13 residues. Germline V CDR1 and CDR2: MGHRA, YSYEKL. Trimming stripped 5 bases from V and 0 bases from J, with 7 bases between. TCRdb's table, derived via immunoSEQ multiplex PCR, lists solely in-frame clones and lacks some. The profile shows around 190,000 clones, roughly nine tenths of them singletons. The data belong to a study of control samples from healthy donors and cancer patients. J is TRBJ1-1 and V is TRBV4-1; no clear D gene. The sample taken for sequencing was blood. The origin of this receptor is a man younger than 45 in good health. CDR3 in amino acids: CASSSRLNTEAFF. The CDR3 DNA follows: TGCGCCAGCAGCTCCAGGCTGAACACTGAAGCTTTCTTT.